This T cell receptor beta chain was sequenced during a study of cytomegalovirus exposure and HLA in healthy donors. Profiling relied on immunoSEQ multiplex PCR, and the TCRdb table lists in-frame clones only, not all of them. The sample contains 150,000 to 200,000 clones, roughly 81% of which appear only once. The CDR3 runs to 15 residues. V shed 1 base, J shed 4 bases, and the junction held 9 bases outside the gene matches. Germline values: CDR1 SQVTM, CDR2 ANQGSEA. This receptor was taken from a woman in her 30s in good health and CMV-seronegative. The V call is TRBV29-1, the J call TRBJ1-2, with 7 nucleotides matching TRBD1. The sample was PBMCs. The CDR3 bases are TGCAGCGTTGAAGCCCCACCGGGACAGAGCTATGGCTACACCTTC. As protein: CSVEAPPGQSYGYTF.